This T cell receptor beta chain was identified in a study of T-cell memory formation after mild COVID-19. The wider study: Among the donors, TCR clusters were largely specific to each donor.

The V gene lost 0 bases and the J gene lost 12 bases, with 12 bases spanning the gap. The CDR3 has 13 residues. The germline CDR1 and CDR2 sequences are LGHNA and YSLEER. This clonotype was observed a handful of times. Its antigen is not identified. This may be a read error: a much more frequent sequence differs by one nucleotide. Study outcomes and limitations: Most CD4+ clones that shrank were in CM and EM, while CD8+ ones turned up in EMRA. Clones shrinking between day 15 and 85 showed a balanced CD4/CD8 split, and those that grew later tilted toward CD4+.

It was 5'RACE with constant-segment primers that produced the TCR alpha and TCR beta cDNA libraries, which carried sample barcodes and UMIs. TCRdb used MiXCR to reprocess the 5' RACE reads, holding one entry per CDR3 protein. The sample has 250,000 to 400,000 distinct CDR3 sequences, more than 13% seen once. The TCR was taken from a man aged 18 to 35 who had mild COVID-19 (a few samples of this study predate the infection). Cell type and time point are not known. This chain connects TRBV4-3 to TRBJ2-1; D perhaps matches TRBD1 (5 bases). The sample was PBMCs or a T cell subset sorted from them (not recorded which). As DNA, the CDR3 is TGCGCCAGCAGCCAAGATGCAGGGTATGGGCAGTTCTTC. Protein: CASSQDAGYGQFF.